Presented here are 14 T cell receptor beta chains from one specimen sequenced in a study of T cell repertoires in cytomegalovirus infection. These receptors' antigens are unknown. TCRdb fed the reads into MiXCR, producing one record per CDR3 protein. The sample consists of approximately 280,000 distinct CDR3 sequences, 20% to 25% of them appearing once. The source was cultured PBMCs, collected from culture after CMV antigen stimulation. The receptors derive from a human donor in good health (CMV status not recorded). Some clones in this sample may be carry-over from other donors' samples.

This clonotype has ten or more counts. CDR3 protein: CASSSRDTEAFF. CDR3 nucleotides: TGTGCCAGCAGCTCGAGAGACACTGAAGCTTTCTTT. The rearrangement links TRBV7-2 to TRBJ1-1; D is unclear. This CDR3 contains 12 residues. Germline lookup yields CDR1 SGHTA and CDR2 FQGNSA. The V end was cut by 4 bases, the J end by 3 bases, with 6 bases between. The entire variable domain, with the rest obtained from reference TRBV7-2 and TRBJ1-1, is as follows: GAGVSQSPSNKVTEKGKDVELRCDPISGHTALYWYRQSLGQGLEFLIYFQGNSAPDKSGLPSDRFSAERTGGSVSTLTIQRTQQEDSAVYLCASSSRDTEAFFGQGTRLTVV.

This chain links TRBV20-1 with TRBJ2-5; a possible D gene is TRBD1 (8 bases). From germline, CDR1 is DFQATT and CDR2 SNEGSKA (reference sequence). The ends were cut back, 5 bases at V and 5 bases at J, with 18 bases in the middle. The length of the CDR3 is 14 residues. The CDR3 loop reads CSAGIQGGRETQYF. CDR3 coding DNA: TGCAGTGCTGGGATACAGGGGGGGCGGGAGACCCAGTACTTC.

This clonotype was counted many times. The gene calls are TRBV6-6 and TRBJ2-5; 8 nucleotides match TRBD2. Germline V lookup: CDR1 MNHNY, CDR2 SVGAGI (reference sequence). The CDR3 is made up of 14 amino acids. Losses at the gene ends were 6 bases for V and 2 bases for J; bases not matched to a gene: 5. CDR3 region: CASSPGLVQETQYF. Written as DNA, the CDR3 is TGTGCCAGCAGCCCGGGACTAGTGCAAGAGACCCAGTACTTC.

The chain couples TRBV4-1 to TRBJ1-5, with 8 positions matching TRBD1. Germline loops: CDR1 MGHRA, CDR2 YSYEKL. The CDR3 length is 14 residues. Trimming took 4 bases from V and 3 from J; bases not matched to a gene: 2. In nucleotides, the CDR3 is TGCGCCAGCAGCCCGGGACAGGTCAATCAGCCCCAGCATTTT. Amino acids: CASSPGQVNQPQHF.

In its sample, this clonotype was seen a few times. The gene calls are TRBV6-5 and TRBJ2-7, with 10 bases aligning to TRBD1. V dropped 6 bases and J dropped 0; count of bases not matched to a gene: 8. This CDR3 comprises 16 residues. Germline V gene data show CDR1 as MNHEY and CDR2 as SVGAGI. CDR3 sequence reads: CASRTPGQGSSYEQYF. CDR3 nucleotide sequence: TGTGCCAGCAGAACTCCGGGACAGGGGAGCTCCTACGAGCAGTACTTC.

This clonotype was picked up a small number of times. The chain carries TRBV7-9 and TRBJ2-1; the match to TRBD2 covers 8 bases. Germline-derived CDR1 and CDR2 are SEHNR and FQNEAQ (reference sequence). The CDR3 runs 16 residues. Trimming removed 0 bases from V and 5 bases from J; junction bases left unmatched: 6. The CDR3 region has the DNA TGTGCCAGCAGCTTAGCATCCGGACTAGCTGACAATGAGCAGTTCTTC. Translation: CASSLASGLADNEQFF.

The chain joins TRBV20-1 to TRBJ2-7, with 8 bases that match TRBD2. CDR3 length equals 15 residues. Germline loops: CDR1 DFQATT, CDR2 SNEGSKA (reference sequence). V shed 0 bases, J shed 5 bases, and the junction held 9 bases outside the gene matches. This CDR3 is CSARDLREGLHEQYF. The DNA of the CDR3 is TGCAGTGCTAGAGACCTCCGGGAGGGCCTCCACGAGCAGTACTTC.

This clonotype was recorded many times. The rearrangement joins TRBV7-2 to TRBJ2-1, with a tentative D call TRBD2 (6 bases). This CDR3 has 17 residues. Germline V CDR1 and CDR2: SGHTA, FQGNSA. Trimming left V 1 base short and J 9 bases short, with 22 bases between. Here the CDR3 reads CASSLDPIHGRIGEQFF. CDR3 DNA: TGTGCCAGCAGCTTAGACCCTATTCACGGGAGAATCGGTGAGCAGTTCTTC.

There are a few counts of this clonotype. DNA for the CDR3: TGTGCCAGCAGCTCCGTGTCAGAGAACACTGAAGCTTTCTTT. Residues: CASSSVSENTEAFF. The chain couples TRBV7-9 to TRBJ1-1, with D uncertain. This CDR3 is 14 amino acids long. Trimming took 4 bases from V and 1 from J, leaving 10 bases between them. Per germline, CDR1 SEHNR and CDR2 FQNEAQ (reference sequence).

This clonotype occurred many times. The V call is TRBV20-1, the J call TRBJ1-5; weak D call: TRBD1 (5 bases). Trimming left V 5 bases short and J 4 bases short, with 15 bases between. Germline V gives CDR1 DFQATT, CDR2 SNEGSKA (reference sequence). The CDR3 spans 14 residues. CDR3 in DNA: TGCAGTGCTTTCGACCAGGGCGGTAATCAGCCCCAGCATTTT. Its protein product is CSAFDQGGNQPQHF.

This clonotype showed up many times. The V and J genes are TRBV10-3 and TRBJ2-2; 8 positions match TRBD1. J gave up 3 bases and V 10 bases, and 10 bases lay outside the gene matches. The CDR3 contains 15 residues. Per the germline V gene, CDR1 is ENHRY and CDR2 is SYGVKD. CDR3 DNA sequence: TGTGCCACCTGGACAGGGATAAAGGACACCGGGGAGCTGTTTTTT. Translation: CATWTGIKDTGELFF.

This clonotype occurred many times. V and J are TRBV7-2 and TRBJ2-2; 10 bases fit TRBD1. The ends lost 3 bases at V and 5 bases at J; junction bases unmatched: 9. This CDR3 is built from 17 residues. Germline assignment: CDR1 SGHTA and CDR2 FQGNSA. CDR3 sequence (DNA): TGTGCCAGCAGCTTTCCCCTTGGACAGGGGGGAACCGGGGAGCTGTTTTTT. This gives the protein CASSFPLGQGGTGELFF.

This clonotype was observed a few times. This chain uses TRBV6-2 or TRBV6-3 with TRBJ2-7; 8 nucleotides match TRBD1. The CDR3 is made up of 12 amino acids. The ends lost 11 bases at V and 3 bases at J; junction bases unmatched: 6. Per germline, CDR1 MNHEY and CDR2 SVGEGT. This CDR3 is CAGGDRGYEQYF. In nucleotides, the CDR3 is TGTGCCGGCGGCGACAGGGGCTACGAGCAGTACTTC.

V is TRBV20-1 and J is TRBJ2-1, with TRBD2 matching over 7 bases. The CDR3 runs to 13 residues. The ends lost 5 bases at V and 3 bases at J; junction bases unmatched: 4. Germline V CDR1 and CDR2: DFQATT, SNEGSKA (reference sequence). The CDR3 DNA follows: TGCAGTGCTGGGGGGGGGGGCTACAATGAGCAGTTCTTC. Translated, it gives CSAGGGGYNEQFF.